This record covers a single T cell receptor (beta chain). What this receptor recognizes is not known. Per-base qualities were not stored, and no clone one base away is much larger. These data come from a study of regulatory T cells in long-lasting Graves disease (dated by TCRdb to the early 2020s). Notes on the research overall: In the newly diagnosed Graves' disease group, patients had been taking antithyroid drugs for less than 3 months. Peripheral blood TCR sequencing and RNA sequencing compared persistent Graves' disease patients with newly diagnosed Graves' disease patients. The study was conducted in China and was registered as a clinical trial. TCR sequencing covered some 13 persistent and 20 or so newly diagnosed Graves' disease patients, some 35 samples in total. General findings and caveats noted by the study authors: As a limitation, the authors acknowledged that the small sample size may reduce accuracy. Only peripheral blood was studied, because thyroid tissue, the primary lesion, was inaccessible. Lower TCR Shannon entropy and fewer highly expanded clones were observed in persistent Graves' disease patients than in newly diagnosed patients, which suggested clonal expansion. Only the TCR beta chain was sequenced and analyzed. Persistent patients shared more public clonotypes among themselves (2,741) than newly diagnosed patients did (approximately 900).

Library preparation was by multiplex PCR. This sample was sequenced with an Illumina HiSeq 4000. TCR beta libraries were built with iRepertoire HTBI primers and Arm-PCR amplification of CDR3 regions. PCR products were gel purified before sequencing. The published analysis was carried out like this. Gene usage analysis of CDR3 amino acid clonotypes used the 60 to 80 TRBV and about 14 TRBJ segments found across samples. COPE and FqMerger were used to merge filtered high-quality paired reads into contigs. BLAST was used to align contigs to the IMGT TRBV, TRBD and TRBJ reference genes, and CDR3 was defined following IMGT. Highly expanded clones were defined as clonotypes with a frequency above 0.1%. Shannon entropy was used to measure repertoire diversity, and the Gini coefficient was used to measure V-J evenness. A clonotype was considered public if more than one individual shared it. TCRdb's own reprocessing of the public reads used fastp at Q25 and MiXCR and kept productive beta chains. Each CDR3 protein appears once, grouped with its most common genes and DNA. These V and J calls rely on TCRdb rather than the paper's analysis. Here the sample has about half a million distinct CDR3 sequences; around 13% occur a single time. Around 10% of the sample goes to the ten largest clones.

The time point label here, explained by the study, means: newly diagnosed GD, antithyroid drugs for less than 3 months. For both TCR sequencing and RNA sequencing, RNA was extracted from PBMCs using TRIzol. Graves' disease was diagnosed according to American Thyroid Association guidelines. Recruitment of patients was carried out at an endocrinology department in Xi'an, China. Each patient gave approximately 10 milliliters of peripheral blood, collected in an EDTA anticoagulant tube. PBMCs were isolated by Ficoll Paque Plus density gradient separation without further T cell sorting. RNA quality was checked with an Agilent 2100 Bioanalyzer and agarose gel, and concentration with a NanoDrop 2000. In addition, the sample was reused for a study of T cells in Graves' hyperthyroidism and ophthalmopathy. The second source states: Stable Graves' hyperthyroidism was defined as no progression to ophthalmopathy during 18 months of follow-up. The hyperthyroidism patients were between 18 and 65 years old and newly diagnosed, with a disease duration of less than 2 months. Exclusion was applied to patients with uncontrolled infections, other autoimmune diseases, pregnancy or lactation. Clinical symptoms, serum thyroxine and TRAb, thyroid ultrasound, and orbital computed tomography formed the basis for the diagnoses. The TCR CDR3 was subjected to a first round of RT-PCR using the HTBI primer set and the Qiagen OneStep RT-PCR kit. Blood samples also contained most of the expanded thyroid clonotypes (frequency above 0.001), which suggests that blood repertoires may reflect thyroid immune responses. A model built on a 13 V-J signature distinguished ophthalmopathy from stable hyperthyroidism, reaching about 88% sensitivity and under 84% specificity in cross-validation and 80%/75% in testing. In validation, the model predicted progression to ophthalmopathy a median of about 6 months before onset, with 65% to 71% sensitivity and nearly 75% specificity. A discovery cohort of roughly 100 patients, 43 with Graves' ophthalmopathy and fewer than 65 with stable Graves' hyperthyroidism, was used to find distinguishing TCR V-J signatures. Prospective prediction of ophthalmopathy was tested in an independent validation cohort consisting of 18 to 20 hyperthyroidism patients and around 17 patients who later progressed to ophthalmopathy. For training and testing, the 100 or so patients in the discovery cohort were randomly divided in a 7:3 ratio. The study also compared thyroid tissue and blood T-cell repertoires from 6 or 7 Graves' hyperthyroidism patients. After blood sampling, hyperthyroidism patients were treated with methimazole at a starting dose of 30 mg daily, and ophthalmopathy patients were treated with high-dose intravenous methylprednisolone. Libraries were constructed in a second round of multiplex PCR, after which size selection and purification were performed. Paired-end sequencing of the libraries was performed with 100 bp reads on an Illumina HiSeq2000. SOAPnuke was used to process the raw data, with reads discarded if the reads contained adapters or uncalled bases, had a mean Phred below 15, or lacked an exact constant-primer or identifier match. High-quality paired reads were merged using COPE v1.2.5, and each unique nucleotide sequence was defined as a clonotype. MiTCR v1.1 was used to align clonotypes to the IMGT TRBV, TRBD and TRBJ reference segments. Analysis was restricted to V-J combinations with a frequency above 0.0001, which covered roughly 99% of repertoires. A TCS score was defined as the ratio of F50 (clonal expansion) to E x V (chaos), with BLOSUM62-based TCRdist applied between CDR3 peptides within each V-J. Welch's t-statistics and random forest reduced around 520 V-J features to roughly 13, which were used in a naive Bayes classifier (R e1071). No statistical method was used to fix the sample size in advance, and group allocation was not hidden from the investigators. The paper describes TCR Vbeta CDR3 sequencing of 135 peripheral blood samples, made up of about 40 ophthalmopathy patients, roughly 75 hyperthyroidism patients and some 17 progressor patients.

The sequenced sample was peripheral blood mononuclear cells (PBMCs), obtained at new diagnosis, from a patient treated with antithyroid drugs. The TCR comes from a woman aged 25 to 39 with Graves disease. Donor details come from another sample of the same person, matched by shared clones.

The DNA sequence reads TGTGCCATCAGTGAGCCGATGGCCAGCGGGGACTACAATGAGCAGTTCTTC. It translates to CAISEPMASGDYNEQFF. This chain is built from TRBV10-3 and TRBJ2-1, with 7 bases matching TRBD2. Compared with germline, V lacks 2 bases and J lacks 3 bases; bases without a gene match: 10. From cysteine to phenylalanine, the CDR3 is 17 amino acids long. Of the read, only the CDR3 DNA is kept; its 51 bases are in frame from base 1. From the germline V gene, CDR1 is ENHRY and CDR2 is SYGVKD.